This is a list of T cell receptor beta chains from one sample in a study of persistence of HIV-infected CD4 T cells. Clones were read by immunoSEQ multiplex PCR, and TCRdb kept only the in-frame ones, dropping some. The sample consists of about 45,000 clones, over 80% of them appearing once. These receptors' antigens are unknown. Sequencing was performed on CD4+ T cells sorted from PBMCs after approximately 18-hour stimulation, taken from a patient who received antiretroviral therapy. These receptors were obtained from an adult woman with HIV who was CMV-seropositive. CDR3s include the opening cysteine and the closing phenylalanine or tryptophan. D genes are given only for firm matches. Size tells how often a clone was seen (once, few, many) or the class of an expanded clone, and some rows leave it out.

>TRBV6-1|TRBJ2-7|once|-
TGTGCCAGCAGTGAAGTGCAGCTCGGAGGATTCTACGAGCAGTACTTC
CASSEVQLGGFYEQYF
>TRBV28|TRBJ2-7|-|TRBD1
TGTGCCAGCAGTCCTCGGGGACAGGGGGGCTACGAGCAGTACTTC
CASSPRGQGGYEQYF
>TRBV29-1|TRBJ1-2|-|TRBD1
TGCAGCGTTGAAAAGGACAGGGGGCTTAACTATGGCTACACCTTC
CSVEKDRGLNYGYTF
>TRBV15|TRBJ1-2|-|-
TGTGCCACCAGCCAAGGAGGTTCCTATGGCTACACCTTC
CATSQGGSYGYTF
>TRBV19|TRBJ1-1|few|-
TGTGCCAGTAGAGACATTAAGGGGACTGAAGCTTTCTTT
CASRDIKGTEAFF
>TRBV7-6|TRBJ1-4|-|TRBD1
TGTGCCAGCAGCCCAAGGGGGCCGGGTGAAAAACTGTTTTTT
CASSPRGPGEKLFF
>TRBV7-6|TRBJ2-7|-|-
TGTGCCAGCAGCTTAGCGGGGGCAGGGCAGTACTTC
CASSLAGAGQYF
>TRBV5-1|TRBJ2-1|-|TRBD1
TGCGCCAGCAGCCTGGGACAGGGGTACAATGAGCAGTTCTTC
CASSLGQGYNEQFF
>TRBV2|TRBJ1-2|-|-
TGTGCCAGCACAGGGGCTCGAGGGGTGGGTGGCTACACCTTC
CASTGARGVGGYTF
>TRBV5-1|TRBJ2-5|-|-
TGCGCCAGCAGCTTGGCGCCAGGGGTTGGACGTACAGAGACCCAGTACTTC
CASSLAPGVGRTETQYF
>TRBV2|TRBJ2-3|-|TRBD2
TGTGCCAGCAGCGCCGGGACTAGCGGAAATACGCAGTATTTT
CASSAGTSGNTQYF
>TRBV10-3|TRBJ1-2|-|-
TGTGCCATCAGGAGGGGGGGCACCGGCCAATATGGCTACACCTTC
CAIRRGGTGQYGYTF
>TRBV7-2|TRBJ2-7|-|-
TGTGCCAGCAGCCAACGGGACCTCATCCCCTACGAGCAGTACTTC
CASSQRDLIPYEQYF
>TRBV6-2/TRBV6-3|TRBJ2-1|-|-
TGTGCCAGCAGCCGCCTTGGACGGGGGGCAGCTGAGCAGTTCTTC
CASSRLGRGAAEQFF
>TRBV7-2|TRBJ1-1|-|TRBD1
TGTGCCAGCAGCTTAGAGGGGCAGGGGGTAAGCACTGAAGCTTTCTTT
CASSLEGQGVSTEAFF
>TRBV28|TRBJ2-1|-|TRBD2
TGTGCCAGCAGCCTGGGGCTAGCGGGGGGGAATGAGCAGTTCTTC
CASSLGLAGGNEQFF
>TRBV6-5|TRBJ2-3|once|TRBD2
TGTGCCAGCACCAGGACTAGCAGTTCAGATACGCAGTATTTT
CASTRTSSSDTQYF
>TRBV5-5|TRBJ1-4|once|TRBD1
TGTGCCAGCAGCTTGCGGGGACAGGGGAATGAAAAACTGTTTTTT
CASSLRGQGNEKLFF
>TRBV3-1/TRBV3-2|TRBJ2-4|-|-
TGTGCCAGCAGCCAAGATAGCAGGGGGGAAAACATTCAGTACTTC
CASSQDSRGENIQYF
>TRBV3-1/TRBV3-2|TRBJ2-1|-|TRBD1
TGTGCCAGCAGCCAAGGGCTAGCAGGGGGTGAGCAGTTCTTC
CASSQGLAGGEQFF
>TRBV28|TRBJ2-7|-|TRBD1
TGTGCCAGCAGTATAGGCGGACAGGGCTACGAGCAGTACTTC
CASSIGGQGYEQYF
>TRBV3-1/TRBV3-2|TRBJ2-7|-|TRBD1
TGTGCCAGCAGCAGACAGGGCTCGTCTCCCCACGAGCAGTACTTC
CASSRQGSSPHEQYF
>TRBV7-8|TRBJ2-5|-|-
TGTGCCAGCAGCTTAGTCCTATCTAGGATTCAAGAGACCCAGTACTTC
CASSLVLSRIQETQYF
>TRBV30|TRBJ2-5|-|-
TGTGCCTTGCTCAGGGGAGGGGATGGGACCCAGTACTTC
CALLRGGDGTQYF
>TRBV29-1|TRBJ1-1|once|-
TGCAGCGCCACCAACGGGGGGAACACTGAAGCTTTCTTT
CSATNGGNTEAFF
>TRBV7-3|TRBJ1-5|-|TRBD1
TGTGCCAGCAGCCTGGACAGGGGACAGCCCCAGCATTTT
CASSLDRGQPQHF
>TRBV19|TRBJ1-3|-|TRBD1
TGTGCCAGTAGTCAAATACAGGGGGCCAATGGAAACACCATATATTTT
CASSQIQGANGNTIYF
>TRBV7-2|TRBJ1-2|-|-
TGTGCCAGCAGCCAGCCCCGCAGGGTTGGTGGCTACACCTTC
CASSQPRRVGGYTF
>TRBV27|TRBJ1-4|-|-
TGTGCCAGCAGCAGATCACAGGGCGGTGAAAAACTGTTTTTT
CASSRSQGGEKLFF
>TRBV3-1/TRBV3-2|TRBJ1-1|-|-
TGTGCCAGCAGCCAAGGGTCAGGCCTACCGTCCACTGAAGCTTTCTTT
CASSQGSGLPSTEAFF
>TRBV9|TRBJ2-2|-|TRBD2
TGTGCCAGCAGCGTAGGGACTAGCGGGAGGGATCCCGGGGAGCTGTTTTTT
CASSVGTSGRDPGELFF
>TRBV29-1|TRBJ1-2|-|-
TGCAGCGCTGGGGACCAGGCAAGGGGCTACACCTTC
CSAGDQARGYTF
>TRBV2|TRBJ1-2|-|TRBD1
TGTGCCAGCAACCCGGGACAGGGGGCCGGCTATGGCTACACCTTC
CASNPGQGAGYGYTF
>TRBV27|TRBJ2-7|-|TRBD1
TGTGCCAGCAGTTTAACGGGACAGGGGTCTTACGAGCAGTACTTC
CASSLTGQGSYEQYF
>TRBV9|TRBJ2-6|-|-
TGTGCCAGCAGCACGACCTCCCGGGCCAACGTCCTGACTTTC
CASSTTSRANVLTF
>TRBV28|TRBJ1-3|few|TRBD1
TGTGCCAGCAAGTCGACAGGGGGCTTTGGAAACACCATATATTTT
CASKSTGGFGNTIYF
>TRBV19|TRBJ1-5|-|-
TGTGCCAGAGGAGGGATTGAGCCCCAGCATTTT
CARGGIEPQHF
>TRBV6-1|TRBJ2-3|-|-
TGTGCCAGCAGTGAATCCGACAGGACAGACACAGATACGCAGTATTTT
CASSESDRTDTDTQYF
>TRBV18|TRBJ1-1|-|-
TGTGCCAGCTCACGGGGGAACACTGAAGCTTTCTTT
CASSRGNTEAFF
>TRBV18|TRBJ2-2|few|-
TGTGCCAGCTCACCTCAAGGGATGATGAACACCGGGGAGCTGTTTTTT
CASSPQGMMNTGELFF
>TRBV13|TRBJ1-1|-|TRBD1
TGTGCCAGCAGGGGGACAGGGTTGGGAGCCACTGAAGCTTTCTTT
CASRGTGLGATEAFF
>TRBV6-2/TRBV6-3|TRBJ2-3|-|-
TGTGCCAGCAGTTCGTCGGGAGATACGCAGTATTTT
CASSSSGDTQYF
>TRBV6-5|TRBJ2-1|-|TRBD1
TGTGCCAGCAGTTACTGGGGACAGGGAATCAATGAGCAGTTCTTC
CASSYWGQGINEQFF